The clone carrying this T cell receptor (beta chain) was counted between two and nine times. This CDR3 has 14 residues. The V gene's germline CDR1 is MDHEN and CDR2 SYDVKM. J gave up 9 bases and V 5 bases, and 10 bases lay outside the gene matches. This specimen comes from a study of identical twins. A single record per CDR3 protein comes from TCRdb applying MiXCR to the 5' RACE reads. Among hundreds of thousands of distinct CDR3 sequences listed, roughly 12% were seen once. The data were also submitted as part of a second study, on yellow fever vaccine responses in identical twins.

The source of this sequence is a woman aged 18-35 years in good health. Input material: PBMCs. The rearrangement uses TRBV28 and TRBJ1-2; TRBD1 aligns across 9 bases. The CDR3: CASSRRTGAGSYTF. The CDR3 region has the DNA TGTGCCAGCAGTAGAAGGACAGGGGCGGGTAGCTACACCTTC.